These 19 T cell receptor beta chains were sequenced from one sample in a study of cytomegalovirus exposure and HLA in healthy donors. Some clones are missing from TCRdb's copy, which holds only in-frame ones; the method was immunoSEQ multiplex PCR. Of about 170,000 clones detected, about 90% appear once; the ten largest clones hold 4% to 4.5%. The sample consisted of PBMCs. Receptors were obtained from a young man in good health and CMV-seropositive.

The chain couples TRBV5-1 to TRBJ2-1; D may be TRBD2 (6 bases). CDR1 and CDR2 (germline): SGHRS, YFSETQ. The CDR3 is 18 residues long. V was trimmed by 1 base and J by 4 bases, leaving 21 bases between them. This CDR3 is CASSLFGGDLREYNEQFF. In DNA form, the CDR3 reads TGCGCCAGCAGCTTGTTCGGCGGGGACCTCCGAGAATACAATGAGCAGTTCTTC.

The chain couples TRBV28 to TRBJ2-5, with D possibly TRBD1 on 5 matching bases. The CDR3 has 13 residues. Germline V gives CDR1 MDHEN, CDR2 SYDVKM. V was pared by 6 bases and J by 2 bases, with 10 bases between. The CDR3 protein is CASSPRVQETQYF. DNA of the CDR3: TGTGCCAGCAGCCCCAGGGTTCAAGAGACCCAGTACTTC.

This chain connects TRBV14 to TRBJ2-1; D remains unclear. This CDR3 has 16 amino acids. V lost 3 bases and J 0 bases, leaving 12 bases between the germline ends. Germline-derived CDR1 and CDR2 are SGHDN and FVKESK. CDR3 in DNA: TGTGCCAGCAGCCACGACTCGTTTTCCTCCTACAATGAGCAGTTCTTC. Protein: CASSHDSFSSYNEQFF.

This clone turned up a few times. The chain is built from TRBV9 and TRBJ2-3; D is ambiguous. In germline, CDR1 is SGDLS, CDR2 YYNGEE. The CDR3 extends over 14 amino acids. The ends were cut back, 2 bases at V and 2 bases at J, with 9 bases in the middle. CDR3 amino acids: CASSVELDTDTQYF. In nucleotides, the CDR3 is TGTGCCAGCAGCGTCGAACTTGACACAGATACGCAGTATTTT.

This clone is a singleton in its sample. V usage is TRBV10-3 and J usage is TRBJ2-1; 8 bases map to TRBD2. Unmatched junction bases numbered 4, after V lost 7 bases and J lost 5 bases. Germline V gene sequence: CDR1 ENHRY, CDR2 SYGVKD. The CDR3 loop spans 13 amino acids. CDR3 sequence: CAITSGSNNEQFF. The CDR3 nucleotides read TGTGCCATCACGAGCGGGAGTAACAATGAGCAGTTCTTC.

The V gene is TRBV6-5, the J gene TRBJ2-1; D is perhaps TRBD2 (6 bases). The CDR3 consists of 14 residues. V dropped 0 bases and J dropped 10 bases, with 13 bases sitting between them. The germline gives CDR1 MNHEY, CDR2 SVGAGI. The CDR3 loop is CASSYSSAGWEQFF. CDR3 bases: TGTGCCAGCAGTTACTCTTCCGCGGGGTGGGAGCAGTTCTTC.

A word on this clone: Sequence at one end of the junction differs from germline and may be a read error. The chain has TRBV9 and TRBJ2-1; 8 bases map to TRBD2. Germline CDR1 is SGDLS and CDR2 is YYNGEE. The CDR3 loop spans 16 amino acids. The CDR3 loop reads CASNVAGSGSYDEQFF. The CDR3 coding sequence is TGTGCCAGCAACGTAGCGGGCAGCGGGAGTTACGATGAGCAGTTCTTC. Full variable domain (missing parts from reference TRBV9 and TRBJ2-1): DSGVTQTPKHLITATGQRVTLRCSPRSGDLSVYWYQQSLDQGLQFLIQYYNGEERAKGNILERFSAQQFPDLHSELNLSSLELGDSALYFCASNVAGSGSYDEQFFGPGTRLTVL.

J is TRBJ2-5 and V is TRBV7-6, with 8 bases aligning to TRBD2. Germline CDR1 reads SGHVS; CDR2 reads FNYEAQ. The V and J ends lost 5 bases and 5 bases, in that order; junction bases with no gene match: 7. The CDR3 extends over 14 amino acids. CDR3 sequence (DNA): TGTGCCAGCAGCCGGGCATCGGGGGGGGAGACCCAGTACTTC. It translates to CASSRASGGETQYF.

The V gene is TRBV5-1, the J gene TRBJ2-5, with 9 bases lining up with TRBD1. The CDR3 contains 14 residues. Germline V gene sequence: CDR1 SGHRS, CDR2 YFSETQ. V shed 4 bases, J shed 5 bases, and the junction held 6 bases outside the gene matches. The DNA of the CDR3 is TGCGCCAGCAGCCAACAGGGGGCTGAGGAGACCCAGTACTTC. It encodes CASSQQGAEETQYF.

This clone has a single count. The V gene is TRBV19, the J gene TRBJ1-1; D might be TRBD1 (5 bases). Trimming removed 7 bases from V and 1 base from J, with 22 bases in between. This CDR3 is built from 17 residues. Germline CDR1 and CDR2: LNHDA and SQIVND (reference sequence). The CDR3 coding sequence is TGTGCCAGTATCCCCCAAGGAAAGGGGCAAAAGAACACTGAAGCTTTCTTT. This translates into CASIPQGKGQKNTEAFF. Combining the CDR3 with reference TRBV19 and TRBJ1-1 gives the whole variable domain DGGITQSPKYLFRKEGQNVTLSCEQNLNHDAMYWYRQDPGQGLRLIYYSQIVNDFQKGDIAEGYSVSREKKESFPLTVTSAQKNPTAFYLCASIPQGKGQKNTEAFFGQGTRLTVV.

The genes are TRBV2 and TRBJ2-3; 7 bases line up with TRBD2. J was trimmed by 4 bases and V by 4 bases; bases with no gene match: 5. The germline CDR1 and CDR2 sequences are SNHLY and FYNNEI. The CDR3 runs to 14 residues. This CDR3 is CASSVGLESDTQYF. DNA of the CDR3: TGTGCCAGCAGTGTTGGACTAGAATCAGATACGCAGTATTTT.

The gene calls are TRBV15 and TRBJ2-7; possibly TRBD1 for D (5 bases). The CDR3 is 15 amino acids. The V and J ends lost 0 bases and 3 bases respectively, with 12 bases between them. Germline CDR1 and CDR2: LNHNV and YYDKDF (reference sequence). The CDR3 loop is CATSREAGRSYEQYF. The CDR3 DNA reads as TGTGCCACCAGCAGAGAGGCAGGGCGCAGCTACGAGCAGTACTTC.

The chain recombines TRBV15 with TRBJ2-7; the D gene is possibly TRBD2 (6 bases). CDR1 and CDR2 from the germline V gene are LNHNV and YYDKDF (reference sequence). The germline V and J ends were trimmed by 1 base and 1 base, with 14 bases remaining between them. This CDR3 comprises 16 residues. CDR3 loop: CATSRGPASASYEQYF. The CDR3 coding sequence is TGTGCCACCAGCAGAGGTCCGGCTAGCGCATCCTACGAGCAGTACTTC.

V and J are TRBV28 and TRBJ2-7, with TRBD2 as a possible D gene (6 bases). Germline CDR1 reads MDHEN; CDR2 reads SYDVKM. V gave up 3 bases and J gave up 0 bases, with 12 bases separating them. The length of the CDR3 is 15 residues. DNA for the CDR3: TGTGCCAGCAGTTTCGGGAGCCCAAGCTCCTACGAGCAGTACTTC. Protein product: CASSFGSPSSYEQYF.

The chain is built from TRBV10-3 and TRBJ2-1, with 7 bases fitting TRBD1. Germline V CDR1 and CDR2: ENHRY, SYGVKD. The CDR3 covers 14 residues. V lost 8 bases and J lost 9; bases outside the gene matches: 13. In DNA, the CDR3 is TGTGCCATCTCGTCCGGGGAACAGGGGACTGAGCAGTTCTTC. This codes for CAISSGEQGTEQFF.

The chain employs TRBV27 and TRBJ1-4; D is possibly TRBD1 (5 bases). Germline V CDR1 and CDR2: MNHEY, SMNVEV (reference sequence). With 3 bases removed from V and 7 bases from J, the gap between germline ends came to 9 bases. There are 13 residues in the CDR3. CDR3 DNA sequence: TGTGCCAGCAGTTTTGTAAGGGGTGAAAAACTGTTTTTT. Translation gives CASSFVRGEKLFF.

The V gene is TRBV28, the J gene TRBJ2-3; a weak D match, TRBD1 (6 bases). The ends were cut back, 0 bases at V and 0 bases at J, with 7 bases in the middle. This CDR3 region has 15 residues. The V gene's germline CDR1 is MDHEN and CDR2 SYDVKM. CDR3 loop: CASSLWDRSTDTQYF. CDR3 nucleotides: TGTGCCAGCAGTTTATGGGACAGAAGCACAGATACGCAGTATTTT.

V is TRBV14 and J is TRBJ1-4; D is perhaps TRBD1 (5 bases). This CDR3 is built from 16 residues. The V end lost 1 base, the J end lost 7 bases, and 16 bases lay between the germline ends. CDR1 and CDR2 (germline): SGHDN, FVKESK. The CDR3 here is CASSQGGITGGEKLFF. The CDR3 DNA reads as TGTGCCAGCAGCCAAGGGGGGATAACCGGGGGTGAAAAACTGTTTTTT. The full variable domain, in which reference TRBV14 and TRBJ1-4 provide the parts outside the CDR3, is EAGVTQFPSHSVIEKGQTVTLRCDPISGHDNLYWYRRVMGKEIKFLLHFVKESKQDESGMPNNRFLAERTGGTYSTLKVQPAELEDSGVYFCASSQGGITGGEKLFFGSGTQLSVL.

This chain uses TRBV5-1 with TRBJ2-3; D unresolved. This CDR3 has 14 residues. V was pared by 4 bases and J by 0 bases, with 9 bases between. The germline V gene has CDR1 SGHRS and CDR2 YFSETQ. CDR3 nucleotide sequence: TGCGCCAGCAGCATCCAGTCGAGCACAGATACGCAGTATTTT. It specifies CASSIQSSTDTQYF.